This TCR beta chain derives from a study of CD8+ T cells in alopecia areata. RNA was isolated and reverse transcribed to cDNA, the sequencing template. Generated by immunoSEQ multiplex PCR, the TCRdb table keeps only in-frame clones and is missing some. The sample lists approximately 89,000 clones; nearly 45% were seen once. The sequenced material came from CD4+ T cells sorted from blood. This TCR came from a human donor with alopecia areata.

The CDR3 sequence: CSAERDLSSYNEQFF. DNA of the CDR3: TGCAGCGCGGAGAGGGACCTCAGCTCCTACAATGAGCAGTTCTTC. The chain uses TRBV29-1 and TRBJ2-1; D tentatively fits TRBD1 or TRBD2 (5 bases each). This CDR3 comprises 15 residues. Germline CDR1 is SQVTM and CDR2 is ANQGSEA. Trimming removed 7 bases at V and 0 bases at J, with 16 bases between.